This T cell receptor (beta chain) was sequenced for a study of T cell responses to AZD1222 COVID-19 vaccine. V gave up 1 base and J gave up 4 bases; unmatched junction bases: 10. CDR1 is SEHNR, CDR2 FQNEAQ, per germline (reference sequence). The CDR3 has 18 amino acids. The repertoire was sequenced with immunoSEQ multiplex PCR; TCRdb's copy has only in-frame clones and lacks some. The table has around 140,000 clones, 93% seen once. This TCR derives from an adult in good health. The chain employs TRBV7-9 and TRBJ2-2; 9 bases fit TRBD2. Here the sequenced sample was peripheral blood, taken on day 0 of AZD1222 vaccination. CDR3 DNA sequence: TGTGCCAGCAGCTTAGGGACTAGCGTAACTTTCACCACCGGGGAGCTGTTTTTT. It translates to CASSLGTSVTFTTGELFF.